These 8 T cell receptor beta chains originate from one sample sequenced in a study of monozygotic twins with inflammatory bowel disease. TCRdb re-called the 5' RACE reads and gives one entry per CDR3 protein, without DNA. The listing records fewer than 400,000 distinct CDR3 sequences. Sequenced sample: blood. The receptors were sampled from a human donor with ulcerative colitis or Crohn's disease, or a healthy co-twin of an affected twin (not recorded which).

The chain joins TRBV12-3 or TRBV12-4 to TRBJ1-2; TCRdb outputs TRBD1, but without DNA this stays unchecked. This CDR3 has 14 amino acids. This CDR3 reads CASSFKRGAYGYTF.

The chain links TRBV12-3 or TRBV12-4 to TRBJ1-2; TCRdb gives TRBD1 as the D gene, but with no DNA this cannot be confirmed. CDR3 length equals 14 residues. The chain's CDR3 is CATSDPTGNYGYTF.

The gene calls are TRBV18 and TRBJ2-5; TCRdb names TRBD1, which stays unverified in the absence of DNA. This CDR3 has 15 residues. Per germline, CDR1 KGHSH and CDR2 LQKENI. Here the CDR3 reads CASSPILGEQETQYF.

The J gene is TRBJ1-4, the V gene TRBV5-1; the D call from TCRdb, TRBD1, cannot be confirmed without DNA. CDR3 size: 14 residues. Germline-derived CDR1 and CDR2 are SGHRS and YFSETQ. CDR3 loop: CASSERTDNEKLFF.

The chain employs TRBV12-3 or TRBV12-4 and TRBJ2-1; the D gene TCRdb calls, TRBD1, cannot be checked with no DNA. This CDR3 comprises 14 residues. The CDR3: CASSLVDRVNEQFF.

This chain uses TRBV27 with TRBJ2-7; TCRdb proposes TRBD1, but this gene call is untestable without DNA. Germline V gene sequence: CDR1 MNHEY, CDR2 SMNVEV (reference sequence). This CDR3 has 15 residues. CDR3: CASRTWTGMLYEQYF.

This chain joins TRBV30 and TRBJ1-5. Germline V gene lookup returns CDR1 GTSNPN and CDR2 SVGIG (reference sequence). This CDR3 comprises 15 residues. CDR3 region: CAWREQGISNQPQHF.

The chain is built from TRBV27 and TRBJ2-7; TCRdb's D call of TRBD2 is untestable without DNA. The CDR3 is made up of 12 amino acids. Germline V gives CDR1 MNHEY, CDR2 SMNVEV (reference sequence). CDR3 in amino acids: CASTSTLREQYF.